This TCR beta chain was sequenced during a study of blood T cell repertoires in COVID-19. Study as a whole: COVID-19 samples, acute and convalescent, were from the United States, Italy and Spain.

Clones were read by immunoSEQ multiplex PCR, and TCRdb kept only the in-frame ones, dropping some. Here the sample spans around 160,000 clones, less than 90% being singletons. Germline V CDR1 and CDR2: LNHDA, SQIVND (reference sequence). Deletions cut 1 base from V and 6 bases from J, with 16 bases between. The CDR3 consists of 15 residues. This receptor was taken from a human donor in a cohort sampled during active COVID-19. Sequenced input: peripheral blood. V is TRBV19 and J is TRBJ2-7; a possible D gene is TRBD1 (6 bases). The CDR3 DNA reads TGTGCCAGTAGTATAGCCCGGGACAATCGTCTCGAGCAGTACTTC. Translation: CASSIARDNRLEQYF.